This T cell receptor beta chain stems from a study of cytomegalovirus exposure and HLA in healthy donors. Whole-study results and caveats: Later on, analysis showed that most CMV-associated TCR beta chains appeared to be HLA-restricted. An analysis was carried out later, and it reportedly showed fewer N-insertions in an Asian-associated ancestry cluster than the approximately 710-donor mean. High specificity and sensitivity for cytomegalovirus status were reported for the classifier.

As to this clone: Antigen specificity is unknown.

Between the trimmed V and J ends, which lost 1 base and 0 bases, there was a span of 7 bases. Per the germline V gene, CDR1 is SGHDN and CDR2 is FVKESK. This CDR3 comprises 15 residues. Healthy donors of bone marrow made up the group. PCR was performed using 60 Vbeta and 13 Jbeta primers. Sequencing used immunoSEQ multiplex PCR; TCRdb keeps in-frame clones, though not all of them. The data show roughly 180,000 clones, approximately 80% seen once. The chain carries TRBV14 and TRBJ2-1; the D is unclear. The sequence was collected from a girl between 10 and 17 years old in good health and CMV-seropositive. Material for sequencing was PBMCs. The CDR3 loop is CASSQGSRSYNEQFF. The DNA of the CDR3 is TGTGCCAGCAGCCAAGGCAGTCGCTCCTACAATGAGCAGTTCTTC.